These 30 T cell receptor beta chains were sequenced from one sample in a study of blood T cell repertoires in COVID-19. Only in-frame clones appear in the TCRdb table, and some are missing; sequencing was by immunoSEQ multiplex PCR. The sample includes 140,000 to 150,000 clones, roughly 88% seen only once; the top ten take roughly 8%. The sample taken for sequencing was peripheral blood. Receptors were obtained from a woman aged 60 to 75 with COVID-19, enrolled during active disease.

This clone was detected only once. The chain links TRBV27 to TRBJ2-7; D unclear. Trimming removed 5 bases at V and 2 bases at J, with 10 bases between. Germline V CDR1 and CDR2: MNHEY, SMNVEV (reference sequence). This CDR3 comprises 13 residues. The CDR3 here is CASSPDFTYEQYF. The CDR3 DNA sequence: TGTGCCAGCAGTCCCGACTTCACCTACGAGCAGTACTTC.

The chain couples TRBV5-1 to TRBJ1-1; D may be TRBD1 (6 bases). The germline V gene encodes CDR1 SGHRS and CDR2 YFSETQ. The CDR3 sequence is 15 residues long. V was shortened by 0 bases and J by 0 bases, with 9 bases between the two germline ends. The CDR3 spells CASSLGTGMNTEAFF. DNA for the CDR3: TGCGCCAGCAGCTTGGGAACAGGGATGAACACTGAAGCTTTCTTT.

This chain links TRBV10-2 with TRBJ2-1; 11 bases match TRBD2. Germline V gene lookup returns CDR1 WSHSY and CDR2 SAAADI. Losses at the gene ends were 8 bases for V and 14 bases for J; bases not matched to a gene: 5. The CDR3 loop spans 11 amino acids. CDR3 sequence: CASGGLAVEFF. The CDR3 DNA sequence: TGCGCCAGCGGGGGACTAGCGGTAGAGTTCTTC.

The J gene is TRBJ1-3, the V gene TRBV11-3; maybe TRBD1 (5 bases). The CDR3 consists of 14 residues. V was trimmed by 5 bases and J by 4 bases, leaving 12 bases between them. Germline CDR1 reads SGHNT; CDR2 reads YENEEA. CDR3 amino acids: CASSRREVGNTIYF. Here the CDR3 DNA reads TGTGCCAGCAGCCGCAGGGAAGTAGGAAACACCATATATTTT.

The chain is built from TRBV5-1 and TRBJ1-2, with 7 bases matching TRBD1. Per the germline V gene, CDR1 is SGHRS and CDR2 is YFSETQ. The CDR3 contains 13 residues. V lost 4 bases to trimming and J lost 5 bases; unmatched junction nucleotides: 5. The CDR3: CASSIGQEYGYTF. For the CDR3, the DNA is TGCGCCAGCAGCATCGGACAGGAATATGGCTACACCTTC. Variable domain in full (rest from reference TRBV5-1 and TRBJ1-2): KAGVTQTPRYLIKTRGQQVTLSCSPISGHRSVSWYQQTPGQGLQFLFEYFSETQRNKGNFPGRFSGRQFSNSRSEMNVSTLELGDSALYLCASSIGQEYGYTFGSGTRLTVV.

The J gene is TRBJ1-2, the V gene TRBV6-2 or TRBV6-3; D is unclear. There are 13 residues in the CDR3. The germline CDR1 and CDR2 sequences are MNHEY and SVGEGT. Trimming stripped 5 bases from V and 6 bases from J, with 13 bases between. DNA of the CDR3: TGTGCCAGCAGTGGGCCAAACGGGAATGGCTACACCTTC. This encodes CASSGPNGNGYTF.

The V gene is TRBV27, the J gene TRBJ1-2; 7 positions match TRBD1. Germline V CDR1 and CDR2: MNHEY, SMNVEV (reference sequence). This CDR3 has 18 amino acids. With 1 base clipped from V and 5 bases from J, the junction kept 16 bases outside the gene matches. The CDR3 bases are TGTGCCAGCAGTTTATTTATTGGGGGAAAAGGACAGGAGTATGGCTACACCTTC. Its translation is CASSLFIGGKGQEYGYTF.

The chain links TRBV5-1 to TRBJ1-1; 8 bases match TRBD1. CDR1 and CDR2 (germline): SGHRS, YFSETQ. The CDR3 is 15 residues long. V dropped 6 bases and J dropped 3; count of bases not matched to a gene: 10. This CDR3 reads CASKERTGKDTEAFF. The CDR3 DNA reads as TGCGCCAGCAAGGAGAGGACAGGGAAGGACACTGAAGCTTTCTTT.

This sequence joins TRBV5-1 and TRBJ2-3; tentative D call: TRBD2 (7 bases). The CDR3 is 16 amino acids. V lost 0 bases to trimming and J lost 6 bases, with 17 bases between them. CDR1 SGHRS and CDR2 YFSETQ come from the germline V gene. The CDR3 spells CASSLARGGAMDTQYF. CDR3 in DNA: TGCGCCAGCAGCTTGGCAAGAGGGGGGGCTATGGATACGCAGTATTTT.

The chain has TRBV4-1 and TRBJ1-4, with 9 bases lining up with TRBD1. The CDR3 consists of 15 residues. Looked up from germline, CDR1 is MGHRA and CDR2 is YSYEKL. J lost 6 bases, V lost 3 bases, and 5 bases had no gene match. The DNA of the CDR3 is TGCGCCAGCAGCCATGGGGACAGGGCTGATGAAAAACTGTTTTTT. As protein: CASSHGDRADEKLFF.

This chain uses TRBV2 with TRBJ2-6; 8 nucleotides align to TRBD1. The CDR3 contains 18 residues. The trim removed 6 bases at V and 0 bases at J, leaving 10 bases unmatched. Germline V gene data show CDR1 as SNHLY and CDR2 as FYNNEI. In nucleotides, the CDR3 is TGTGCCAGCAGGGCAGGGACAGGTCTAAACTCTGGGGCCAACGTCCTGACTTTC. Translating it yields CASRAGTGLNSGANVLTF.

The chain links TRBV6-4 to TRBJ2-5; TRBD1 might be the D (6 bases). V was trimmed by 5 bases and J by 4 bases, leaving 11 bases between them. There are 13 residues in the CDR3. Germline CDR1 MRHNA, CDR2 SNTAGT. DNA of the CDR3: TGTGCCAGCAGTTCAGGGGCGGGAGAGACCCAGTACTTC. Amino acid sequence: CASSSGAGETQYF.

This chain uses TRBV28 with TRBJ2-1, with D perhaps matching TRBD2 (6 bases). CDR3 length: 14 residues. The germline gives CDR1 MDHEN, CDR2 SYDVKM. V lost 3 bases, J lost 8 bases, and 14 bases lay in between. CDR3 in amino acids: CASSFWGGRDEQFF. In DNA form, the CDR3 reads TGTGCCAGCAGTTTCTGGGGAGGTAGGGATGAGCAGTTCTTC.

This clone was seen once. The chain is built from TRBV7-8 and TRBJ1-3; D unclear. V was shortened by 2 bases and J by 0 bases, with 5 bases between the two germline ends. Germline lookup yields CDR1 SGHVS and CDR2 FQNEAQ. The CDR3 consists of 14 residues. The CDR3 reads CASSLMSSGNTIYF. CDR3 bases: TGTGCCAGCAGCTTAATGAGCTCTGGAAACACCATATATTTT.

The V gene is TRBV4-3, the J gene TRBJ1-1; D remains unclear. Germline assignment: CDR1 LGHNA and CDR2 YSLEER. CDR3 length equals 14 residues. Trimming removed 0 bases at V and 2 bases at J, with 7 bases between. For the CDR3, the DNA is TGCGCCAGCAGCCAAGATCCAGGTAACACTGAAGCTTTCTTT. It specifies CASSQDPGNTEAFF.

This rearrangement joins TRBV11-2 to TRBJ2-5; TRBD2 matches at 12 bases. The CDR3 consists of 16 residues. Germline CDR1 reads SGHAT; CDR2 reads FQNNGV. V shed 0 bases, J shed 5 bases, and the junction held 4 bases outside the gene matches. CDR3 coding DNA: TGTGCCAGCAGCTTAGAACTAGCGGGGGGCGGTGAGACCCAGTACTTC. Protein product: CASSLELAGGGETQYF. The variable domain in full, completed from reference TRBV11-2 and TRBJ2-5, reads EAGVAQSPRYKIIEKRQSVAFWCNPISGHATLYWYQQILGQGPKLLIQFQNNGVVDDSQLPKDRFSAERLKGVDSTLKIQPAKLEDSAVYLCASSLELAGGGETQYFGPGTRLLVL.

Only a few counts were recorded for this clone. This chain uses TRBV3-1 (or the pseudogene TRBV3-2) with TRBJ1-5, with D possibly being TRBD1 (6 bases). Deletions cut 2 bases from V and 7 bases from J, with 18 bases between. The CDR3 extends over 16 amino acids. CDR1 is LGHDT and CDR2 is YNNKEL in the germline V gene (reference sequence). The CDR3 region is CASSQLAIQGKQPQHF. DNA of the CDR3: TGTGCCAGCAGCCAACTTGCAATCCAGGGGAAACAGCCCCAGCATTTT.

This sequence joins TRBV27 and TRBJ2-3; 10 bases are shared with TRBD2. This CDR3 is built from 18 residues. V was clipped by 6 bases and J by 3 bases; unmatched bases: 15. Germline assignment: CDR1 MNHEY and CDR2 SMNVEV (reference sequence). The CDR3 DNA sequence: TGTGCCAGCAGGTCTTTCACTAGCGGGACTCCTGGGACAGATACGCAGTATTTT. It translates to CASRSFTSGTPGTDTQYF.

This clone appeared once. The chain combines TRBV29-1 with TRBJ1-1, with D possibly matching TRBD1 (6 bases). The ends were cut back, 7 bases at V and 5 bases at J, with 17 bases in the middle. CDR1 is SQVTM and CDR2 is ANQGSEA in the germline V gene. The CDR3 sequence is 13 residues long. CDR3 region: CSALQGWGTEAFF. Here the CDR3 DNA reads TGCAGCGCCCTGCAGGGGTGGGGAACTGAAGCTTTCTTT.

This sequence joins TRBV29-1 and TRBJ2-3; 8 bases map to TRBD2. Losses at the gene ends were 4 bases for V and 2 bases for J; bases not matched to a gene: 5. The CDR3 is 14 residues long. CDR1 and CDR2 (germline): SQVTM, ANQGSEA. The CDR3 sequence is CSVASGGHTDTQYF. CDR3 nucleotides: TGCAGCGTTGCCAGCGGGGGCCACACAGATACGCAGTATTTT.

The chain carries TRBV24-1 and TRBJ2-7; 8 bases are a match to TRBD1. CDR1 and CDR2 (germline): KGHDR, SFDVKD. This CDR3 has 17 residues. CDR3 protein: CANTGLIEGQEDYEQYF. The CDR3 nucleotides read TGTGCTAACACCGGGCTGATAGAGGGACAGGAGGACTACGAGCAGTACTTC.

This clone was recorded once. J is TRBJ2-1 and V is TRBV9; 7 nucleotides line up with TRBD2. V was pared by 0 bases and J by 4 bases, with 7 bases of the junction left unmatched. CDR3 size: 16 residues. Per the germline V gene, CDR1 is SGDLS and CDR2 is YYNGEE. Here the CDR3 DNA reads TGTGCCAGCAGCGTAGCTTGGGCGGGGGATTACAATGAGCAGTTCTTC. This codes for CASSVAWAGDYNEQFF.

The V gene is TRBV7-9, the J gene TRBJ1-2, with D perhaps matching TRBD1 (5 bases). The CDR3 length is 14 residues. V lost 7 bases to trimming and J lost 0 bases, with 12 bases between them. Germline assignment: CDR1 SEHNR and CDR2 FQNEAQ (reference sequence). DNA for the CDR3: TGTGCCAGCACCATAGACAGTCCTAACTATGGCTACACCTTC. Residues: CASTIDSPNYGYTF.

The rearrangement links TRBV19 to TRBJ1-1; TRBD1 matches at 8 bases. J gave up 1 base and V 6 bases, and 7 bases lay outside the gene matches. The CDR3 length is 15 residues. Germline V gives CDR1 LNHDA, CDR2 SQIVND (reference sequence). The CDR3 sequence: CASRQQGAQNTEAFF. In nucleotides, the CDR3 is TGTGCCAGTAGGCAGCAGGGGGCGCAGAACACTGAAGCTTTCTTT.

This chain links TRBV15 with TRBJ2-2; the match to TRBD1 covers 8 bases. V lost 0 bases, J lost 6 bases, and 9 bases stayed unmatched. Looked up from germline, CDR1 is LNHNV and CDR2 is YYDKDF (reference sequence). There are 17 residues in the CDR3. CDR3 loop: CATSRDLYRGAAGELFF. CDR3 in DNA: TGTGCCACCAGCAGAGACCTGTACAGGGGGGCGGCCGGGGAGCTGTTTTTT.

In its sample, this clone was seen a few times. The rearrangement links TRBV6-2 or TRBV6-3 to TRBJ1-4; D remains unclear. Trimming took off 6 bases at V and 0 bases at J, with 8 bases between the two ends. In germline, CDR1 is MNHEY, CDR2 SVGEGT. This CDR3 comprises 14 residues. CDR3 nucleotides: TGTGCCAGCAGCTCAGTTACAACTAATGAAAAACTGTTTTTT. Protein product: CASSSVTTNEKLFF.

The chain links TRBV4-1 to TRBJ2-5; 10 nucleotides align to TRBD2. CDR1 and CDR2 from the germline V gene are MGHRA and YSYEKL. Losses at the gene ends were 2 bases for V and 5 bases for J; bases not matched to a gene: 8. The CDR3 is made up of 16 amino acids. CDR3 nucleotides: TGCGCCAGCAGCCAAACTCCGGGACTAGCGTGGGAGACCCAGTACTTC. Its protein is CASSQTPGLAWETQYF.

This clone was observed a handful of times. This chain uses TRBV19 with TRBJ2-3, with TRBD1 as a possible D gene (6 bases). There are 15 residues in the CDR3. V was clipped by 4 bases and J by 2 bases, with 13 bases between them. CDR1 is LNHDA, CDR2 SQIVND, per germline (reference sequence). CDR3 DNA: TGTGCCAGTAGTACCCGAAAGGGGGTCACAGATACGCAGTATTTT. Translated: CASSTRKGVTDTQYF.

The V gene is TRBV30, the J gene TRBJ2-5; TRBD1 might be the D (6 bases). CDR1 is GTSNPN, CDR2 SVGIG, per germline (reference sequence). The V gene lost 4 bases and the J gene lost 2 bases, with 14 bases spanning the gap. The CDR3 has 14 residues. CDR3 in amino acids: CAWTNRVGQETQYF. The CDR3 coding sequence is TGTGCCTGGACCAACAGGGTAGGGCAAGAGACCCAGTACTTC.

The chain carries TRBV5-1 and TRBJ2-7, with 7 bases fitting TRBD2. The CDR3 runs to 13 residues. Germline CDR1 SGHRS, CDR2 YFSETQ. The V and J ends lost 7 bases and 3 bases, in that order; junction bases with no gene match: 7. CDR3: CASSSGTIYEQYF. CDR3 bases: TGCGCCAGCTCGTCTGGGACTATCTACGAGCAGTACTTC.